What follows are 27 T cell receptor beta chains derived from one specimen sequenced in a study of cytomegalovirus exposure and HLA in healthy donors. Vbeta (60) and Jbeta (13) primers were used in the PCR. The data were produced by immunoSEQ multiplex PCR, yet TCRdb's version contains in-frame clones alone and is incomplete. The sample is made up of roughly 50,000 clones, and the top ten hold around 6.5% of it. The material sequenced was PBMCs. The receptors were gathered from a woman between 35 and 50 years old in good health and CMV-seronegative.

V usage is TRBV10-3 and J usage is TRBJ2-2; TRBD2 matches at 8 bases. Germline lookup yields CDR1 ENHRY and CDR2 SYGVKD. The CDR3 spans 16 residues. The V gene end was trimmed by 8 bases and the J gene end by 0 bases; junction bases not matched to a gene: 8. The CDR3 spells CAIPTLAGTNTGELFF. The CDR3 DNA follows: TGTGCCATCCCGACTTTAGCGGGGACGAACACCGGGGAGCTGTTTTTT.

The gene calls are TRBV4-3 and TRBJ1-2, with a possible D match to TRBD1 (6 bases). Per the germline V gene, CDR1 is LGHNA and CDR2 is YSLEER. The germline V and J ends were trimmed by 4 bases and 5 bases, with 17 bases remaining between them. The length of the CDR3 is 15 residues. This CDR3 is CASSPSSDRLYGYTF. CDR3 DNA sequence: TGCGCCAGCAGCCCCAGCTCAGACAGGCTATATGGCTACACCTTC.

The chain uses TRBV7-6 and TRBJ2-1; D ambiguous. This CDR3 is 14 amino acids long. Per the germline V gene, CDR1 is SGHVS and CDR2 is FNYEAQ. Trimming shortened V by 4 bases and J by 3 bases, and 10 bases separated the two germline ends. The CDR3 spells CASSSPASYNEQFF. DNA for the CDR3: TGTGCCAGCAGCTCCCCAGCGAGCTACAATGAGCAGTTCTTC.

V gene TRBV28 combines with J gene TRBJ1-6; no definite D call. Germline V gene data show CDR1 as MDHEN and CDR2 as SYDVKM. The CDR3 totals 16 residues. Trimming removed 0 bases from V and 4 bases from J, with 10 bases in between. The CDR3 loop reads CASSLWSGTYNSPLHF. CDR3 coding DNA: TGTGCCAGCAGTTTATGGTCGGGAACTTATAATTCACCCCTCCACTTT.

This chain joins TRBV30 and TRBJ2-5; 9 positions agree with TRBD2. J lost 4 bases, V lost 1 base, and 4 bases had no gene match. CDR3 length: 14 residues. CDR1 and CDR2 from the germline V gene are GTSNPN and SVGIG (reference sequence). The CDR3 bases are TGTGCCTGGAGTGGCGGGGGGGTAGGAGAGACCCAGTACTTC. Amino acids: CAWSGGGVGETQYF. The full variable domain, completed using reference TRBV30 and TRBJ2-5, is SQTIHQWPATLVQPVGSPLSLECTVEGTSNPNLYWYRQAAGRGLQLLFYSVGIGQISSEVPQNLSASRPQDRQFILSSKKLLLSDSGFYLCAWSGGGVGETQYFGPGTRLLVL.

This CDR3 is CASSPTGQGETQYF. The CDR3 coding sequence is TGTGCCAGCAGTCCTACAGGACAGGGGGAGACCCAGTACTTC. The chain is built from TRBV28 and TRBJ2-5, with 9 bases fitting TRBD1. Trimming cost V 5 bases and J 5 bases; bases outside gene matches: 6. Germline CDR1 and CDR2: MDHEN and SYDVKM. The CDR3 runs to 14 residues.

The chain is built from TRBV7-9 and TRBJ2-3; 16 bases map to TRBD2. Germline V gene data show CDR1 as SEHNR and CDR2 as FQNEAQ (reference sequence). The CDR3 covers 19 residues. V lost 5 bases to trimming and J lost 1 base; unmatched junction nucleotides: 9. CDR3 amino acids: CASSPGLAGGPGGTDTQYF. The CDR3 nucleotides are TGTGCCAGCAGCCCGGGACTAGCGGGGGGGCCCGGGGGCACAGATACGCAGTATTTT.

The chain has TRBV6-5 and TRBJ2-7, with 8 positions matching TRBD1. CDR3 length: 15 amino acids. Unmatched junction bases numbered 6, after V lost 2 bases and J lost 3 bases. Germline V lookup: CDR1 MNHEY, CDR2 SVGAGI. DNA of the CDR3: TGTGCCAGCAGTTACCCCGGACAGGGCCGCTACGAGCAGTACTTC. Its translation: CASSYPGQGRYEQYF.

The chain is built from TRBV9 and TRBJ1-1; D unclear. Trimming took 3 bases from V and 2 from J, leaving 5 bases between them. Germline values: CDR1 SGDLS, CDR2 YYNGEE. The CDR3 is 12 amino acids. In DNA form, the CDR3 reads TGTGCCAGCAGCGCCCTCAACACTGAAGCTTTCTTT. Translating it yields CASSALNTEAFF.

The chain recombines TRBV27 with TRBJ2-1; TRBD2 aligns across 15 bases. The V segment lost 5 bases and the J segment 6 bases; nucleotides outside the gene matches: 5. The germline gives CDR1 MNHEY, CDR2 SMNVEV (reference sequence). This CDR3 has 16 residues. The CDR3 nucleotides are TGTGCCAGCAGTACCGGACTAGCGGGAGGGATCAATGAGCAGTTCTTC. Encoded protein: CASSTGLAGGINEQFF.

CDR3 sequence (DNA): TGTGCCAGCAGCCAGAATGTTGGACAGGGGTCCTACGAGCAGTACTTC. Amino acid sequence: CASSQNVGQGSYEQYF. The rearrangement links TRBV7-9 to TRBJ2-7; 9 bases line up with TRBD1. With V trimmed by 5 bases and J by 1 base, 9 bases remained unmatched. CDR1 is SEHNR, CDR2 FQNEAQ, per germline (reference sequence). The CDR3 spans 16 residues.

The J gene is TRBJ2-7, the V gene TRBV6-6; TRBD2 aligns across 8 bases. V gave up 4 bases and J gave up 1 base; unmatched junction bases: 3. The CDR3 is made up of 14 amino acids. Per germline, CDR1 MNHNY and CDR2 SVGAGI (reference sequence). The CDR3 coding sequence is TGTGCCAGCAGTTCCGGGACTAGGTCCTACGAGCAGTACTTC. It encodes CASSSGTRSYEQYF.

CDR3 loop: CATSRGDRGLNEKLFF. DNA of the CDR3: TGTGCCACCAGCAGGGGGGACAGGGGGCTCAATGAAAAACTGTTTTTT. The chain carries TRBV15 and TRBJ1-4; TRBD1 agrees at 12 bases. The germline gives CDR1 LNHNV, CDR2 YYDKDF (reference sequence). The V segment lost 3 bases and the J segment 5 bases; nucleotides outside the gene matches: 4. The CDR3 covers 16 residues.

Notes on this clone: At one end the junction does not follow the germline gene, possibly because of a read error. The chain employs TRBV6-5 and TRBJ2-7; TRBD2 is a possible D gene (6 bases). The CDR3 runs 15 residues. Germline V CDR1 and CDR2: MNHEY, SVGAGI. CDR3 protein: CASSYGGINSYGQYF. The DNA for the CDR3 is TGTGCCAGCAGTTACGGGGGGATCAACTCCTACGGGCAGTACTTC.

The rearrangement joins TRBV6-6 to TRBJ1-1; 7 nucleotides align to TRBD1. Per germline, CDR1 MNHNY and CDR2 SVGAGI (reference sequence). After removal of 10 bases from V and 3 bases from J, the junction contained 2 bases not matched to a gene. The CDR3 sequence is 11 residues long. CDR3 DNA sequence: TGTGCCACAGGGACAGACACTGAAGCTTTCTTT. This codes for CATGTDTEAFF.

The chain employs TRBV4-2 and TRBJ2-1, with 14 bases identical to TRBD2. CDR1 and CDR2 (germline): LGHNA, YNFKEQ. There are 18 residues in the CDR3. V trimming: 0 bases; J trimming: 5 bases; junction bases outside the gene matches: 6. The CDR3 region has the DNA TGTGCCAGCAGCCAAGACTGGACTAGCGGGAGGTTCGACAATGAGCAGTTCTTC. Translated, it gives CASSQDWTSGRFDNEQFF.

The chain carries TRBV7-2 and TRBJ2-5; the D is unclear. In germline, CDR1 is SGHTA, CDR2 FQGNSA. CDR3 length: 11 amino acids. Trimming stripped 5 bases from V and 2 bases from J, with 3 bases between. The DNA for the CDR3 is TGTGCCAGCAGCCTACAAGAGACCCAGTACTTC. This gives the protein CASSLQETQYF.

The rearrangement uses TRBV18 and TRBJ1-1; TRBD1 matches at 7 bases. In germline, CDR1 is KGHSH, CDR2 LQKENI. The junction had 8 bases not matched to a gene; V was cut back by 2 bases and J by 8 bases. The CDR3 spans 14 residues. This CDR3 reads CASSPGQATAEAFF. The DNA of the CDR3 is TGTGCCAGCTCACCAGGACAGGCAACGGCCGAAGCTTTCTTT.

For this clone: Its ends do not fully match the called genes, so a read error is possible. The chain combines TRBV15 with TRBJ1-4, with TRBD1 identical over 8 bases. Germline CDR1 LNHNV, CDR2 YYDKDF (reference sequence). The CDR3 is 16 residues long. The CDR3 reads CATSSQQGATYEKLFF. DNA for the CDR3: TGTGCCACCAGCAGCCAGCAGGGGGCAACATATGAGAAACTGTTTTTT.

The chain carries TRBV2 and TRBJ1-1, with a weak D call TRBD1 (6 bases). The CDR3 length is 14 residues. CDR1 and CDR2 (germline): SNHLY, FYNNEI. The V and J ends lost 2 bases and 0 bases respectively, with 7 bases between them. Written as DNA, the CDR3 is TGTGCCAGCAGTGAACGACAGGTGAACACTGAAGCTTTCTTT. It is translated as CASSERQVNTEAFF.

The chain recombines TRBV6-1 with TRBJ1-4; D call uncertain. The length of the CDR3 is 13 residues. Trimming pared 4 bases from V and 8 bases from J, leaving 11 bases between. Germline V gene data show CDR1 as MNHNS and CDR2 as SASEGT. The chain's CDR3 is CASSVDMAEKLFF. In DNA, the CDR3 is TGTGCCAGCAGTGTCGACATGGCAGAAAAACTGTTTTTT.

The V gene is TRBV23-1, the J gene TRBJ1-2, with 9 bases aligning to TRBD1. TRBV23-1 is an ORF for which the function is uncertain. Trimming took 6 bases from V and 11 from J; bases not matched to a gene: 13. This CDR3 has 14 amino acids. CDR3 nucleotides: TGCGCCAGCAGCCGAAGCTGGGACAGGGTTTTTTACACCTTC. This gives the protein CASSRSWDRVFYTF.

The chain joins TRBV19 to TRBJ1-2, with TRBD1 matching over 11 bases. The ends lost 4 bases at V and 9 bases at J; junction bases unmatched: 16. This CDR3 has 17 amino acids. The germline V gene encodes CDR1 LNHDA and CDR2 SQIVND (reference sequence). CDR3 loop: CASSTLRTGGSANRYTF. The DNA for the CDR3 is TGTGCCAGTAGTACCCTAAGGACAGGGGGCTCAGCAAATCGCTACACCTTC.

The chain links TRBV2 to TRBJ2-2, with 12 bases fitting TRBD2. V gave up 5 bases and J gave up 4 bases; unmatched junction bases: 5. The length of the CDR3 is 16 residues. In germline, CDR1 is SNHLY, CDR2 FYNNEI. The CDR3 nucleotides read TGTGCCAGCAGTCGGACTAGCGGGACGGGCACCGGGGAGCTGTTTTTT. Encoded protein: CASSRTSGTGTGELFF. Complete variable domain (other parts from reference TRBV2 and TRBJ2-2): EPEVTQTPSHQVTQMGQEVILRCVPISNHLYFYWYRQILGQKVEFLVSFYNNEISEKSEIFDDQFSVERPDGSNFTLKIRSTKLEDSAMYFCASSRTSGTGTGELFFGEGSRLTVL.

The chain links TRBV19 to TRBJ2-3; D is unclear. The CDR3 is 15 residues long. Trimming left V 5 bases short and J 2 bases short, with 14 bases between. CDR1 and CDR2 from the germline V gene are LNHDA and SQIVND (reference sequence). The CDR3 protein is CASSPPEDTTDTQYF. The CDR3 DNA reads as TGTGCCAGTAGTCCCCCGGAAGACACCACAGATACGCAGTATTTT.

The genes are TRBV2 and TRBJ1-5; 12 nucleotides align to TRBD1. Germline V gene lookup returns CDR1 SNHLY and CDR2 FYNNEI. The CDR3 is made up of 15 amino acids. V was clipped by 8 bases and J by 6 bases; unmatched bases: 8. CDR3 coding DNA: TGTGCCAGCCGGGACAGGGGGCTAGGGGGTCAGCCCCAGCATTTT. Protein product: CASRDRGLGGQPQHF.

The rearrangement links TRBV7-6 to TRBJ2-1, with 10 bases matching TRBD2. With 8 bases clipped from V and 5 bases from J, the junction kept 9 bases outside the gene matches. Germline assignment: CDR1 SGHVS and CDR2 FNYEAQ. The CDR3 runs 15 residues. Here the CDR3 DNA reads TGTGCCAGCGGAGGGCTAGCGGGGGCTAACAATGAGCAGTTCTTC. Its protein product is CASGGLAGANNEQFF.